Following are 15 T cell receptor beta chains from one sample sequenced in a study of CD8 T cells in Susac syndrome. An amount of RNA that ranged from about 0.45 to 1 ug was reverse transcribed with random hexamers. MiXCR was run by TCRdb on the immunoSEQ multiplex PCR reads, yielding one entry per CDR3 protein. The profile shows 200,000 to 250,000 distinct CDR3 sequences, more than 85% of them singletons. Sequencing was carried out using CD8+ T cells from PBMCs. These TCRs come from a human donor with multiple sclerosis.

The chain recombines TRBV7-8 with TRBJ1-6; 7 positions agree with TRBD1. This CDR3 is built from 16 residues. Trimming took 5 bases from V and 3 from J; bases not matched to a gene: 7. Germline values: CDR1 SGHVS, CDR2 FQNEAQ. CDR3 region: CASSPGGSLYNSPLHF. The CDR3 DNA sequence: TGTGCCAGCAGCCCAGGGGGGAGCCTCTATAATTCACCCCTCCACTTT. Combining the CDR3 with reference TRBV7-8 and TRBJ1-6 gives the whole variable domain GAGVSQSPRYKVAKRGQDVALRCDPISGHVSLFWYQQALGQGPEFLTYFQNEAQLDKSGLPSDRFFAERPEGSVSTLKIQRTQQEDSAVYLCASSPGGSLYNSPLHFGNGTRLTVT.

This rearrangement joins TRBV14 to TRBJ1-2, with D perhaps TRBD1 (5 bases). The CDR3 extends over 15 amino acids. V lost 0 bases and J 8 bases, leaving 16 bases between the germline ends. Germline loops: CDR1 SGHDN, CDR2 FVKESK. Here the CDR3 DNA reads TGTGCCAGCAGCCAAGAGGGGTGGACATTTGCCGGCTACACCTTC. This codes for CASSQEGWTFAGYTF.

This clonotype was found once. The rearrangement uses TRBV7-2 and TRBJ2-3; 7 bases are a match to TRBD2. Trimming removed 1 base from V and 5 bases from J; junction bases left unmatched: 12. The CDR3 spans 17 residues. CDR1 is SGHTA and CDR2 is FQGNSA in the germline V gene. In DNA, the CDR3 is TGTGCCAGCAGCTTAGGTTTTGGACTAGTGATGGGAGATACGCAGTATTTT. Its protein product is CASSLGFGLVMGDTQYF. The whole variable domain, filled in from reference TRBV7-2 and TRBJ2-3, reads GAGVSQSPSNKVTEKGKDVELRCDPISGHTALYWYRQSLGQGLEFLIYFQGNSAPDKSGLPSDRFSAERTGGSVSTLTIQRTQQEDSAVYLCASSLGFGLVMGDTQYFGPGTRLTVL.

The gene calls are TRBV23-1 and TRBJ2-2, with D hard to call. TRBV23-1 is identified as an open reading frame with a role that is uncertain. There are 13 residues in the CDR3. Deletions cut 10 bases from V and 7 bases from J, with 16 bases between. The CDR3 here is CATPRVSGGELFF. The CDR3 nucleotides are TGCGCCACCCCACGGGTCTCGGGCGGGGAGCTGTTTTTT.

The V and J genes are TRBV7-2 and TRBJ1-2; D call uncertain. Looked up from germline, CDR1 is SGHTA and CDR2 is FQGNSA. The CDR3 consists of 12 residues. Deletions cut 5 bases from V and 3 bases from J, with 7 bases between. CDR3 DNA: TGTGCCAGCAGCAATACGGACTATGGCTACACCTTC. Its translation is CASSNTDYGYTF.

This clonotype was detected once. The chain recombines TRBV6-5 with TRBJ1-2, with unresolved D. Trimming took off 6 bases at V and 5 bases at J, with 19 bases between the two ends. Germline CDR1 MNHEY, CDR2 SVGAGI. The length of the CDR3 is 15 residues. This CDR3 reads CASRPDAIYGYGYTF. The DNA for the CDR3 is TGTGCCAGCAGGCCAGATGCCATCTACGGGTATGGCTACACCTTC.

The rearrangement joins TRBV2 to TRBJ2-1, with 10 bases that match TRBD2. The CDR3 contains 14 residues. With 10 bases clipped from V and 7 bases from J, the junction kept 10 bases outside the gene matches. Germline lookup yields CDR1 SNHLY and CDR2 FYNNEI. This chain's CDR3 is CATSIAGGLNEQFF. For the CDR3, the DNA is TGTGCCACCTCGATAGCGGGAGGTTTAAATGAGCAGTTCTTC.

The chain uses TRBV11-2 and TRBJ1-1; no definite D call. The ends were cut back, 1 base at V and 10 bases at J, with 10 bases in the middle. CDR1 and CDR2 from the germline V gene are SGHAT and FQNNGV. This CDR3 region has 12 residues. In DNA form, the CDR3 reads TGTGCCAGCAGCTTAGGGGTCAGGTTAGCTTTCTTT. It translates to CASSLGVRLAFF.

V and J are TRBV2 and TRBJ2-7; 7 bases match TRBD1. The J segment lost 2 bases and the V segment lost 0 bases, leaving 4 bases of the junction unmatched. The germline CDR1 and CDR2 sequences are SNHLY and FYNNEI. The CDR3 has 15 amino acids. The CDR3 nucleotides are TGTGCCAGCAGTGAAGCGCAGACAGGGACCTACGAGCAGTACTTC. Its translation: CASSEAQTGTYEQYF.

The V gene is TRBV3-1, the J gene TRBJ2-5; D is possibly TRBD1 or TRBD2 (5 bases each). Trimming left V 0 bases short and J 7 bases short, with 15 bases between. The CDR3 is made up of 15 amino acids. Germline V gene lookup returns CDR1 LGHDT and CDR2 YNNKEL (reference sequence). The DNA of the CDR3 is TGTGCCAGCAGCCAAGAAGATGGACCGGGGCCGACCCAGTACTTC. Translation gives CASSQEDGPGPTQYF.

The chain has TRBV20-1 and TRBJ2-1; no reliable D call. The CDR3 consists of 14 residues. V gave up 0 bases and J gave up 0 bases, with 6 bases separating them. In germline, CDR1 is DFQATT, CDR2 SNEGSKA (reference sequence). CDR3 nucleotide sequence: TGCAGTGCTAGAGATCCGAGCTCCTACAATGAGCAGTTCTTC. Protein: CSARDPSSYNEQFF.

This chain connects TRBV7-9 to TRBJ2-1; D is ambiguous. The germline gives CDR1 SEHNR, CDR2 FQNEAQ (reference sequence). CDR3 length equals 14 residues. Trimming removed 5 bases at V and 2 bases at J, with 10 bases between. The CDR3 spells CASSPPSAYNEQFF. The CDR3 bases are TGTGCCAGCAGCCCCCCCTCAGCCTACAATGAGCAGTTCTTC. The whole variable domain, filled in from reference TRBV7-9 and TRBJ2-1, reads DTGVSQNPRHKITKRGQNVTFRCDPISEHNRLYWYRQTLGQGPEFLTYFQNEAQLEKSRLLSDRFSAERPKGSFSTLEIQRTEQGDSAMYLCASSPPSAYNEQFFGPGTRLTVL.

V and J are TRBV9 and TRBJ1-2; TRBD1 matches 7 bases. CDR3 size: 13 residues. Germline lookup yields CDR1 SGDLS and CDR2 YYNGEE. Trimming took 0 bases from V and 12 from J; bases not matched to a gene: 8. The CDR3 is CASSVDDREENTF. Written as DNA, the CDR3 is TGTGCCAGCAGCGTAGACGACAGGGAAGAGAACACCTTC.

The chain combines TRBV28 with TRBJ2-5; weak D call: TRBD2 (6 bases). CDR3 length: 14 amino acids. Looked up from germline, CDR1 is MDHEN and CDR2 is SYDVKM. V was cut by 7 bases and J by 4 bases, with 16 bases left in between. CDR3 amino acids: CASTRGLNIETQYF. The CDR3 DNA is TGTGCCAGCACCCGAGGACTAAACATAGAGACCCAGTACTTC.

This sequence joins TRBV6-2 or TRBV6-3 and TRBJ1-6, with D uncertain. CDR3 size: 15 residues. V was shortened by 6 bases and J by 10 bases, with 19 bases between the two germline ends. CDR1 is MNHEY, CDR2 SVGEGT, per germline. The CDR3, as DNA: TGTGCCAGCAGCTCCGCGGAGGCGGGGAGGTCACCCCTCCACTTT. It encodes CASSSAEAGRSPLHF.